This T cell receptor beta chain derives from a study of T-cell memory formation after mild COVID-19. Study-level information: The study found TCR clusters largely donor specific.

The V gene's germline CDR1 is LGHNA and CDR2 YNFKEQ. V was pared by 1 base and J by 0 bases, with 2 bases of the junction left unmatched. The CDR3 has 16 amino acids. This clonotype was observed many times. No antigen is known for it. It was 5'RACE with constant-segment primers that produced the TCR alpha and TCR beta cDNA libraries, which carried sample barcodes and UMIs. TCRdb called the 5' RACE reads again in MiXCR, with one record for every CDR3 protein. The table includes 30,000 to 35,000 distinct CDR3 sequences, approximately 8.3% detected once. Whole-study results and caveats: CM and EM subsets held most contracting CD4+ clones; EMRA held CD8+ ones. Day 15 to 85 contracting clones showed balanced CD4/CD8; later expanders leaned CD4+.

V usage is TRBV4-2 and J usage is TRBJ2-5, with 10 bases identical to TRBD1. The origin of this receptor is a young man who had mild COVID-19 (a few samples of this study predate the infection). Cell type and time point are not known. The material sequenced was PBMCs or a T cell subset sorted from them (not recorded which). The CDR3 reads CASSQGTGGDQETQYF. CDR3 sequence (DNA): TGTGCCAGCAGCCAAGGGACAGGGGGTGACCAAGAGACCCAGTACTTC.